This T cell receptor (beta chain) is drawn from a study of patients with pleural tuberculosis. In its sample, this clonotype was seen many times. The CDR3 contains 16 residues. V dropped 1 base and J dropped 2 bases, with 12 bases sitting between them. Germline CDR1 MDHEN, CDR2 SYDVKM. TCRdb analysed the reads with MiXCR anew, one entry per CDR3 protein. The sample holds around 49,000 distinct CDR3 sequences, about 7.9% seen once. This chain uses TRBV28 with TRBJ1-3; D ambiguous. The receptor was isolated from a human donor with pleural tuberculosis. CDR3 loop: CASSLSAGGPGNTIYF. The CDR3 nucleotides read TGTGCCAGCAGTTTATCCGCGGGAGGACCTGGAAACACCATATATTTT.